This T cell receptor (beta chain) was sequenced in a study of cytotoxic CD8 clonotypes in ibrutinib-treated CLL. The V gene's germline CDR1 is SGHNT and CDR2 YYREEE (reference sequence). Germline trimming cut 3 bases from V and 6 bases from J; bases unmatched to any gene: 14. CDR3 length: 17 residues. The method was immunoSEQ multiplex PCR; TCRdb's version includes in-frame clones alone and lacks a portion of them. The sample includes roughly 60,000 clones, approximately 75% of them seen just once. The source is a human donor with chronic lymphocytic leukemia. The V call is TRBV5-4, the J call TRBJ2-2; 7 bases are a match to TRBD2. The sample in question was PBMCs, obtained after 12 months of ibrutinib treatment. The CDR3 loop reads CASSSGGRGTRSGELFF. The CDR3 coding sequence is TGTGCCAGCAGCTCGGGGGGAAGGGGCACTCGGTCCGGGGAGCTGTTTTTT.